The 24 T cell receptor beta chains below come from one sample, sequenced in a study of T cell responses to AZD1222 COVID-19 vaccine (dated by TCRdb to the early 2020s). In light of the paper, this sample's time point label describes: baseline before first vaccination. Library method: the immunoSEQ multiplex PCR assay. TCRdb stores this immuneACCESS table with in-frame sequences only. Part of the clones is absent; in the studies checked, under half of the shortfall reflects unresolved V genes, and no reason is known for the rest. This sample gives approximately 150,000 clones in total; about nine tenths of them show up just once. The biggest ten clones account for 2.6% of the sample. The sequenced sample was peripheral blood, obtained on day 0 of AZD1222 vaccination. All receptors come from an adult in good health.

The chain has TRBV10-2 and TRBJ2-7; the D gene could be TRBD1 or TRBD2 (5 bases each). The CDR3 runs 16 residues. Germline assignment: CDR1 WSHSY and CDR2 SAAADI. Trimming took 6 bases from V and 6 from J, leaving 24 bases between them. The CDR3 protein is CASSEIGEWVHPEQYF. The CDR3 bases are TGCGCCAGCAGCGAAATAGGGGAGTGGGTCCACCCCGAGCAGTACTTC.

The chain links TRBV19 to TRBJ1-5; 8 bases match TRBD1. This CDR3 is 15 amino acids long. The V gene's germline CDR1 is LNHDA and CDR2 SQIVND (reference sequence). Trimming cost V 8 bases and J 4 bases; bases outside gene matches: 10. Written as DNA, the CDR3 is TGTGCCAGTCGAACCAGGGGGCTGGGAAATCAGCCCCAGCATTTT. Encoded protein: CASRTRGLGNQPQHF. The whole variable domain, remainder taken from reference TRBV19 and TRBJ1-5, is DGGITQSPKYLFRKEGQNVTLSCEQNLNHDAMYWYRQDPGQGLRLIYYSQIVNDFQKGDIAEGYSVSREKKESFPLTVTSAQKNPTAFYLCASRTRGLGNQPQHFGDGTRLSIL.

This clone has just one count. The chain couples TRBV4-1 to TRBJ1-1; D gene unclear. CDR3 length equals 13 residues. Trimming cost V 8 bases and J 1 base, with 11 bases left between them. Per germline, CDR1 MGHRA and CDR2 YSYEKL. The CDR3 sequence: CASADGQNTEAFF. The CDR3 coding sequence is TGCGCCAGCGCGGACGGTCAGAACACTGAAGCTTTCTTT.

This sequence joins TRBV3-1 (or the pseudogene TRBV3-2) and TRBJ1-2; TRBD1 might be the D (5 bases). The V end was cut by 0 bases, the J end by 2 bases, with 10 bases between. Germline values: CDR1 LGHDT, CDR2 YNNKEL (reference sequence). This CDR3 is 15 amino acids long. This chain's CDR3 is CASSQDWQGNYGYTF. In DNA form, the CDR3 reads TGTGCCAGCAGCCAAGATTGGCAGGGCAACTATGGCTACACCTTC.

The rearrangement links TRBV19 to TRBJ2-1; 14 bases agree with TRBD2. V trimming: 9 bases; J trimming: 7 bases; junction bases outside the gene matches: 11. Germline-derived CDR1 and CDR2 are LNHDA and SQIVND (reference sequence). The CDR3 is 16 amino acids. The CDR3 spells CASAGGGLAGDNEQFF. CDR3 nucleotide sequence: TGTGCCAGCGCCGGTGGGGGACTAGCGGGAGATAATGAGCAGTTCTTC. Using reference TRBV19 and TRBJ2-1 for the parts outside the CDR3, the full variable domain is DGGITQSPKYLFRKEGQNVTLSCEQNLNHDAMYWYRQDPGQGLRLIYYSQIVNDFQKGDIAEGYSVSREKKESFPLTVTSAQKNPTAFYLCASAGGGLAGDNEQFFGPGTRLTVL.

The DNA for the CDR3 is TGTGCCAGCAGTGGACAGTCCTACGAGCAGTACTTC. Translating gives CASSGQSYEQYF. The chain carries TRBV12-3 or TRBV12-4 and TRBJ2-7, with D possibly TRBD1 on 6 matching bases. This CDR3 is built from 12 residues. The germline V and J ends were trimmed by 5 bases and 1 base, with 6 bases remaining between them.

The V call is TRBV6-1, the J call TRBJ1-2; tentative D call: TRBD1 (6 bases). This CDR3 is built from 15 residues. The V gene's germline CDR1 is MNHNS and CDR2 SASEGT. With 3 bases removed from V and 4 bases from J, the gap between germline ends came to 15 bases. The CDR3 nucleotides are TGTGCCAGCAGTGACGGGACACCGAGGGGCTATGGCTACACCTTC. It specifies CASSDGTPRGYGYTF.

The chain is built from TRBV30 and TRBJ1-6; D perhaps matches TRBD1 (5 bases). The CDR3 consists of 15 residues. Germline lookup yields CDR1 GTSNPN and CDR2 SVGIG (reference sequence). Deletions cut 4 bases from V and 5 bases from J, with 15 bases between. The CDR3 DNA reads as TGTGCCTGGACCAACCTTGAGGGGAATAATTCACCCCTCCACTTT. It codes for CAWTNLEGNNSPLHF. Filled out from reference TRBV30 and TRBJ1-6, the complete variable domain reads SQTIHQWPATLVQPVGSPLSLECTVEGTSNPNLYWYRQAAGRGLQLLFYSVGIGQISSEVPQNLSASRPQDRQFILSSKKLLLSDSGFYLCAWTNLEGNNSPLHFGNGTRLTVT.

The rearrangement joins TRBV28 to TRBJ2-7; a weak D match, TRBD2 (5 bases). Germline CDR1 is MDHEN and CDR2 is SYDVKM. This CDR3 is built from 13 residues. The V and J ends lost 5 bases and 7 bases respectively, with 15 bases between them. The CDR3 sequence is CASSPGLHLEQYF. The CDR3 DNA reads TGTGCCAGCAGTCCAGGACTTCACTTGGAGCAGTACTTC.

This rearrangement joins TRBV27 to TRBJ2-1, with TRBD2 identical over 9 bases. CDR1 and CDR2 from the germline V gene are MNHEY and SMNVEV (reference sequence). J gave up 3 bases and V 6 bases, and 6 bases lay outside the gene matches. CDR3 size: 15 residues. CDR3 in amino acids: CASRSWTSDYNEQFF. The CDR3 DNA is TGTGCCAGCAGATCATGGACTAGCGACTACAATGAGCAGTTCTTC.

The gene calls are TRBV11-2 and TRBJ2-6; D is unresolved. Germline CDR1 and CDR2: SGHAT and FQNNGV. The CDR3 sequence is 15 residues long. Trimming shortened V by 2 bases and J by 0 bases, and 5 bases separated the two germline ends. The CDR3 bases are TGTGCCAGCAGCTTAACAGCCTCTGGGGCCAACGTCCTGACTTTC. This encodes CASSLTASGANVLTF.

The rearrangement links TRBV14 to TRBJ2-1; D is unclear. Germline V gene data show CDR1 as SGHDN and CDR2 as FVKESK. V was pared by 3 bases and J by 8 bases, with 17 bases between. The CDR3 spans 15 residues. CDR3 in DNA: TGTGCCAGCAGCCAGAGAGCCCTCGTTGGCGATGAGCAGTTCTTC. It yields the protein CASSQRALVGDEQFF.

The chain employs TRBV7-3 and TRBJ1-1; 8 nucleotides agree with TRBD1. Germline loops: CDR1 SGHTA, CDR2 FQGTGA. The CDR3 loop spans 15 amino acids. V was clipped by 6 bases and J by 1 base; unmatched bases: 7. The DNA of the CDR3 is TGTGCCAGCAGAACAGGGGGAAATCGGAACACTGAAGCTTTCTTT. Its translation is CASRTGGNRNTEAFF.

This sequence joins TRBV24-1 and TRBJ2-1; 11 bases match TRBD2. This CDR3 region has 17 residues. The trim removed 5 bases at V and 3 bases at J, leaving 8 bases unmatched. Germline lookup yields CDR1 KGHDR and CDR2 SFDVKD. In DNA, the CDR3 is TGTGCCACCAGTGCAAACTCGGGACTAGCGGACTACAATGAGCAGTTCTTC. This sequence encodes CATSANSGLADYNEQFF.

The CDR3 sequence: CSVKDRGFAEAFF. The CDR3 nucleotides read TGCAGCGTTAAGGACAGGGGGTTCGCTGAAGCTTTCTTT. This sequence joins TRBV29-1 and TRBJ1-1; TRBD1 agrees at 10 bases. Germline V gene sequence: CDR1 SQVTM, CDR2 ANQGSEA. After removal of 5 bases from V and 6 bases from J, the junction contained 6 bases not matched to a gene. The CDR3 totals 13 residues.

This sequence joins TRBV28 and TRBJ1-2; D possibly corresponds to TRBD1 (5 bases). The germline V and J ends were trimmed by 2 bases and 4 bases, with 14 bases remaining between them. The CDR3 extends over 15 amino acids. Germline CDR1 and CDR2: MDHEN and SYDVKM. The CDR3 DNA reads TGTGCCAGCAGTTTAGGGGCAGGATTGAGCTATGGCTACACCTTC. Its translation is CASSLGAGLSYGYTF.

The chain uses TRBV5-1 and TRBJ2-3; TRBD1 aligns across 7 bases. The CDR3 length is 15 residues. Germline CDR1 is SGHRS and CDR2 is YFSETQ. Trimming cost V 7 bases and J 0 bases; bases outside gene matches: 8. Written as DNA, the CDR3 is TGCGCCAGCCATAGAGGGGGCCCTAGCACAGATACGCAGTATTTT. This encodes CASHRGGPSTDTQYF.

The CDR3 region has the DNA TGTGCCAGCAGGTACTCCGGGACAGGGTATGGCTACACCTTC. Protein sequence: CASRYSGTGYGYTF. This rearrangement joins TRBV28 to TRBJ1-2, with 9 positions matching TRBD1. The germline V gene has CDR1 MDHEN and CDR2 SYDVKM. CDR3 length: 14 residues. Unmatched junction bases numbered 7, after V lost 6 bases and J lost 5 bases.

This chain links TRBV7-2 with TRBJ2-3; TRBD2 agrees at 15 bases. This CDR3 is 18 amino acids long. J was trimmed by 1 base and V by 5 bases; bases with no gene match: 7. The germline CDR1 and CDR2 sequences are SGHTA and FQGNSA. CDR3 region: CASSPGLAGGRGTDTQYF. The CDR3 region has the DNA TGTGCCAGCAGCCCCGGACTAGCGGGAGGGCGGGGCACAGATACGCAGTATTTT.

As DNA, the CDR3 is TGCGCCAGCAGCAGAAGCACAGGGATTACTAATGAAAAACTGTTTTTT. Amino acid sequence: CASSRSTGITNEKLFF. The rearrangement joins TRBV4-1 to TRBJ1-4; D is perhaps TRBD1 (6 bases). The V gene's germline CDR1 is MGHRA and CDR2 YSYEKL. V lost 5 bases to trimming and J lost 2 bases, with 15 bases between them. There are 16 residues in the CDR3.

The chain joins TRBV7-8 to TRBJ1-1, with D unclear. The germline V gene has CDR1 SGHVS and CDR2 FQNEAQ. The CDR3 length is 14 residues. The V end was cut by 2 bases, the J end by 0 bases, with 7 bases between. The CDR3 DNA follows: TGTGCCAGCAGCTTACCACTGGTGAACACTGAAGCTTTCTTT. Amino acids: CASSLPLVNTEAFF.

The chain employs TRBV7-7 and TRBJ2-1, with a tentative D call TRBD2 (6 bases). From germline, CDR1 is SSHAT and CDR2 FNYEAQ (reference sequence). The V end lost 2 bases, the J end lost 7 bases, and 12 bases lay between the germline ends. This CDR3 spans 14 amino acids. DNA for the CDR3: TGTGCCAGCAGCTTAACCGGGAGATTAAATGAGCAGTTCTTC. This sequence encodes CASSLTGRLNEQFF.

V is TRBV18 and J is TRBJ1-3; TRBD1 is a possible D gene (6 bases). Germline CDR1 KGHSH, CDR2 LQKENI. The V end lost 0 bases, the J end lost 8 bases, and 20 bases lay between the germline ends. The CDR3 runs 17 residues. For the CDR3, the DNA is TGTGCCAGCTCACCACCGTGGGGGGCCGTCTCCCCGGACACCATATATTTT. Translating gives CASSPPWGAVSPDTIYF.

The chain links TRBV5-1 to TRBJ2-5, with a weak D call TRBD2 (5 bases). Trimming took 0 bases from V and 5 from J, leaving 11 bases between them. Germline V gene lookup returns CDR1 SGHRS and CDR2 YFSETQ. The CDR3 extends over 14 amino acids. CDR3 sequence: CASSLASTGETQYF. In DNA, the CDR3 is TGCGCCAGCAGCTTGGCATCCACGGGGGAGACCCAGTACTTC.